This T cell receptor beta chain was captured in a study of blood T cell repertoires in COVID-19. Across the whole study: Sites across the United States, Italy and Spain contributed samples from acute and convalescent COVID-19. The analysed material was cDNA or gDNA that came from T cells, B-cell-depleted T cells, or PBMCs.

This clone occurred once. The data were produced by immunoSEQ multiplex PCR, yet TCRdb's version contains in-frame clones alone and is incomplete. This sample carries more than 200,000 clones, around 80% of them seen once, and the ten largest clones take less than 5%. Trimming cost V 2 bases and J 8 bases; bases outside gene matches: 1. The germline V gene encodes CDR1 LGHNA and CDR2 YNFKEQ. The CDR3 has 14 amino acids. This chain connects TRBV4-2 to TRBJ2-1, with TRBD2 matching over 12 bases. The sequenced material came from peripheral blood. This receptor was obtained from a man in his 60s with acute or convalescent COVID-19. The DNA for the CDR3 is TGTGCCAGCAGCCAACTAGCGGGGGGGCATGAGCAGTTCTTC. Protein: CASSQLAGGHEQFF.